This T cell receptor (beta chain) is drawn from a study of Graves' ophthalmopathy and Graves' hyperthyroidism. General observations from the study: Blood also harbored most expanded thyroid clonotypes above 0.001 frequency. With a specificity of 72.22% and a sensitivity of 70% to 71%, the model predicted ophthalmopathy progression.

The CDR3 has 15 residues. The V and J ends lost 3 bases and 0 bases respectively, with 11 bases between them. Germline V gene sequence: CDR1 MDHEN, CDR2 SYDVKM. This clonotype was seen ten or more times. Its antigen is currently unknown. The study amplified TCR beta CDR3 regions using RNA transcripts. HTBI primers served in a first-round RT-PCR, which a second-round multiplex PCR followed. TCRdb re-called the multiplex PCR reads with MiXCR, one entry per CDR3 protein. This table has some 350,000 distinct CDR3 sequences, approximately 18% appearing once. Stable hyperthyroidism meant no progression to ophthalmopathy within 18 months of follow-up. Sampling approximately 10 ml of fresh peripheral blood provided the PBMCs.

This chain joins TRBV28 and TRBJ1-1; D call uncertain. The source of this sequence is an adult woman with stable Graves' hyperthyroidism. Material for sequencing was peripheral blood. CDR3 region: CASSFTRILNTEAFF. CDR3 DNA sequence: TGTGCCAGCAGTTTTACTCGAATTTTGAACACTGAAGCTTTCTTT.